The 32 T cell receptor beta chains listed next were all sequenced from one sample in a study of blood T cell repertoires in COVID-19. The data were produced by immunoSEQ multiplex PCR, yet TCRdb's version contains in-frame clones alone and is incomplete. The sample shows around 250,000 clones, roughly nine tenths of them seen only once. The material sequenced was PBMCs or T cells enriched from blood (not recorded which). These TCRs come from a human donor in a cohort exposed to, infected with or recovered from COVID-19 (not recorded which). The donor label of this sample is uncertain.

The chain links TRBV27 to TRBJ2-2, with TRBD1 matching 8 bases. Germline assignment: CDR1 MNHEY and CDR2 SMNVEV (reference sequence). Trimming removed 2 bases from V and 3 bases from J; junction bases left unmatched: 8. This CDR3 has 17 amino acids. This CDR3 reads CASSLKRTGTYTGELFF. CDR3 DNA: TGTGCCAGCAGTTTAAAACGGACAGGGACCTACACCGGGGAGCTGTTTTTT.

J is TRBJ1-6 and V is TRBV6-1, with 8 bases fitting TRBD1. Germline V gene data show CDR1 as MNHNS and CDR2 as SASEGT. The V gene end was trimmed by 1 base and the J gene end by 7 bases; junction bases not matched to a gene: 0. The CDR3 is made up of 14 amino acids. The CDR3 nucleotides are TGTGCCAGCAGTGAAGGACAGGGGAATTCACCCCTCCACTTT. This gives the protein CASSEGQGNSPLHF.

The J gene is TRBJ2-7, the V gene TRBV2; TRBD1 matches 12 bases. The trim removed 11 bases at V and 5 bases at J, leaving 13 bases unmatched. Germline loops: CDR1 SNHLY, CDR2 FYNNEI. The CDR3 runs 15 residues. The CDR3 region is CASTARGTGGDEQYF. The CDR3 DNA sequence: TGTGCCTCAACGGCCCGCGGGACAGGGGGCGACGAGCAGTACTTC.

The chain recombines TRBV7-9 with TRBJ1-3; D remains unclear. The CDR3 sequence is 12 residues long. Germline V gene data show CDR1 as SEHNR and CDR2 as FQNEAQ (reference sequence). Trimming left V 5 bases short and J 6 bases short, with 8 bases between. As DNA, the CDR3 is TGTGCCAGCAGCCCCGAGGAAAACACCATATATTTT. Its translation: CASSPEENTIYF.

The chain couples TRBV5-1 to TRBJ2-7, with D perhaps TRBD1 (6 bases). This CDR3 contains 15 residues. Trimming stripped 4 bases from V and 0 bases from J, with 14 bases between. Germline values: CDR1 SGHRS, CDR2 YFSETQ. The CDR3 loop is CASSATLGGSYEQYF. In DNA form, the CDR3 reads TGCGCCAGCAGCGCCACTCTAGGGGGCTCCTACGAGCAGTACTTC.

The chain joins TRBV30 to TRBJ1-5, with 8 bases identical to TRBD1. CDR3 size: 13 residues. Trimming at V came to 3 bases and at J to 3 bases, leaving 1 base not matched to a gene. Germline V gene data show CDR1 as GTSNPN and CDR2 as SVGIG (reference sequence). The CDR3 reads CAWRDRVNQPQHF. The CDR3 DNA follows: TGTGCCTGGAGGGACAGGGTCAATCAGCCCCAGCATTTT. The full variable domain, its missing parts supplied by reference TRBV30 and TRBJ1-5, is SQTIHQWPATLVQPVGSPLSLECTVEGTSNPNLYWYRQAAGRGLQLLFYSVGIGQISSEVPQNLSASRPQDRQFILSSKKLLLSDSGFYLCAWRDRVNQPQHFGDGTRLSIL.

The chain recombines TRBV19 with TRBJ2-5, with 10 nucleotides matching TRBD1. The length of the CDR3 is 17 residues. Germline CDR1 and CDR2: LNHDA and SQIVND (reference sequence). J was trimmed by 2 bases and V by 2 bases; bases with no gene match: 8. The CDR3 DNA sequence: TGTGCCAGTAGTATATCTCCGGGACAGGGGAAACAAGAGACCCAGTACTTC. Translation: CASSISPGQGKQETQYF.

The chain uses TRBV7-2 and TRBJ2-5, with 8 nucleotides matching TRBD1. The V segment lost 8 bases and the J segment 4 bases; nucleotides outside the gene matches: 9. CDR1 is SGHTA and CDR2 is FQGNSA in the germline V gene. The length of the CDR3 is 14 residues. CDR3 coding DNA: TGTGCCAGCGGATCGTCAGGGGGCTCAGAGACCCAGTACTTC. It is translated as CASGSSGGSETQYF.

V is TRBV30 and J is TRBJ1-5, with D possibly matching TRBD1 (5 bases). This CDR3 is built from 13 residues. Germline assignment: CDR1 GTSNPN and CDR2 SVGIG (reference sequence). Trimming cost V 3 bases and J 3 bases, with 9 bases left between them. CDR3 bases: TGTGCCTGGAGCGCAGGGTCCAATCAGCCCCAGCATTTT. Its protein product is CAWSAGSNQPQHF.

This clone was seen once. This CDR3 is CASSIGQGSDQPQHF. CDR3 in DNA: TGTGCCAGTAGTATAGGGCAGGGAAGTGATCAGCCCCAGCATTTT. This chain connects TRBV19 to TRBJ1-5; the D gene is possibly TRBD1 (5 bases). The CDR3 contains 15 residues. Looked up from germline, CDR1 is LNHDA and CDR2 is SQIVND (reference sequence). Trimming shortened V by 1 base and J by 5 bases, and 12 bases separated the two germline ends.

CDR3 coding DNA: TGCGCCAGCAGCTGGGTAGCGGGGGCCATTAGTGGGGATGAGCAGTTCTTC. It specifies CASSWVAGAISGDEQFF. The V call is TRBV5-1, the J call TRBJ2-1; TRBD2 aligns across 9 bases. Germline V gives CDR1 SGHRS, CDR2 YFSETQ. The CDR3 has 17 residues. With 3 bases clipped from V and 8 bases from J, the junction kept 15 bases outside the gene matches. Full variable domain (rest looked up from reference TRBV5-1 and TRBJ2-1): KAGVTQTPRYLIKTRGQQVTLSCSPISGHRSVSWYQQTPGQGLQFLFEYFSETQRNKGNFPGRFSGRQFSNSRSEMNVSTLELGDSALYLCASSWVAGAISGDEQFFGPGTRLTVL.

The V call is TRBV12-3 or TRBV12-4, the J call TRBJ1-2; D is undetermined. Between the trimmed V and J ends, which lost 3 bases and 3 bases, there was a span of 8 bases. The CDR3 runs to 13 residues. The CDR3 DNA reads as TGTGCCAGCAGTTTGGGCACACACTATGGCTACACCTTC. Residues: CASSLGTHYGYTF.

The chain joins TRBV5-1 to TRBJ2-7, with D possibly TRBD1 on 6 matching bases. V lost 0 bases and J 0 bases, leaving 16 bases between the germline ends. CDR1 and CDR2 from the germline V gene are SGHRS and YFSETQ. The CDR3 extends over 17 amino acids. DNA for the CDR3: TGCGCCAGCAGCTTGGGTCCCCTTAGGGGGTCCTCCTACGAGCAGTACTTC. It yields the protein CASSLGPLRGSSYEQYF.

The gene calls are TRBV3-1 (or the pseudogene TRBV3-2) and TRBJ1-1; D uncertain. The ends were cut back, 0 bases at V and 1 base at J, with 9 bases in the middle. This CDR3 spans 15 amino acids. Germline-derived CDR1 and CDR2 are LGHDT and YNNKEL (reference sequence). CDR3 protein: CASSQDVLSNTEAFF. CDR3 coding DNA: TGTGCCAGCAGCCAAGATGTACTGTCGAACACTGAAGCTTTCTTT.

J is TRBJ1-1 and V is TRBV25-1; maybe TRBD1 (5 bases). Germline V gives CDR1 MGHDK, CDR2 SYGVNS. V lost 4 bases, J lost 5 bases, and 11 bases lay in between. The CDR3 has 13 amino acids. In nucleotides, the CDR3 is TGTGCCAGCAGTGCCGGGGGGGGGACTGAAGCTTTCTTT. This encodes CASSAGGGTEAFF.

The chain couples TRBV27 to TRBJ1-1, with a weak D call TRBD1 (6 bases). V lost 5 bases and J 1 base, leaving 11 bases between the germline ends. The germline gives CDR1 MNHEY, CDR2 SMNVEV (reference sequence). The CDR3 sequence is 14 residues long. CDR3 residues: CASSLGGGNTEAFF. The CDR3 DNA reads TGTGCCAGCAGTCTAGGGGGGGGGAACACTGAAGCTTTCTTT.

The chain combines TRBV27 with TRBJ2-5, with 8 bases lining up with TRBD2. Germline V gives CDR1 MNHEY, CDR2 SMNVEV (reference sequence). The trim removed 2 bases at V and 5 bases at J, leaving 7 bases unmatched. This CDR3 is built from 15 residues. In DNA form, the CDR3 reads TGTGCCAGCAGTTTAGGAGCGGGGGCCCCGGAGACCCAGTACTTC. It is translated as CASSLGAGAPETQYF.

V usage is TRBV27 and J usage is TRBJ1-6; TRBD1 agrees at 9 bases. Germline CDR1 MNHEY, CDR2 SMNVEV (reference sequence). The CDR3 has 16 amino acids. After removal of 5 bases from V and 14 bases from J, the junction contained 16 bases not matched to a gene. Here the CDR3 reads CASSGIRRDRDRALHF. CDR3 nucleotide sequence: TGTGCCAGCAGTGGTATTCGAAGGGACAGGGATCGGGCCCTCCACTTT.

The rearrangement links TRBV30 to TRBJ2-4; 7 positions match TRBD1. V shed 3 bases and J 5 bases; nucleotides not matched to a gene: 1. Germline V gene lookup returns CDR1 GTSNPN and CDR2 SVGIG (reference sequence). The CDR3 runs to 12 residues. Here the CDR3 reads CAWRGGQNIQYF. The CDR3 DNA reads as TGTGCCTGGAGAGGGGGCCAAAACATTCAGTACTTC.

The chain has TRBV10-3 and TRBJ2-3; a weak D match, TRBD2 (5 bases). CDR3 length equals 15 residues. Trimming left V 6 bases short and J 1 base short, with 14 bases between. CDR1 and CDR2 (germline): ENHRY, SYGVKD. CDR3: CAIRNSAGGTDTQYF. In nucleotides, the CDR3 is TGTGCCATCAGAAACTCGGCGGGTGGCACAGATACGCAGTATTTT.

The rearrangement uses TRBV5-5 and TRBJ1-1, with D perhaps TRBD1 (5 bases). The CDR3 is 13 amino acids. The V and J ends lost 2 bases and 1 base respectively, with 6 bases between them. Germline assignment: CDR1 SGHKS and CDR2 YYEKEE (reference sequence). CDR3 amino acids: CASSFTGNTEAFF. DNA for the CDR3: TGTGCCAGCAGCTTTACAGGGAACACTGAAGCTTTCTTT.

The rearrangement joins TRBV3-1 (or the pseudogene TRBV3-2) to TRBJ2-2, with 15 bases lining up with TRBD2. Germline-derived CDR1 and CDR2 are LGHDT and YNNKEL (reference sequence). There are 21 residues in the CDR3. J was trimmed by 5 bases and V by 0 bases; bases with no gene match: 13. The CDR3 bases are TGTGCCAGCAGCCAAGAAGGACTAGCGGGGGGGCAAAGTGAGCGAACCGGGGAGCTGTTTTTT. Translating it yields CASSQEGLAGGQSERTGELFF.

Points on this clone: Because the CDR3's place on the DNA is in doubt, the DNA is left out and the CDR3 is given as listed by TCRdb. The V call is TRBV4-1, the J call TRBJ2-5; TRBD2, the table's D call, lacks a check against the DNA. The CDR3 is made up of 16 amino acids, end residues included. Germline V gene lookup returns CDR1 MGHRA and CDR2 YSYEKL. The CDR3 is CASSQFFGTLGETQYF.

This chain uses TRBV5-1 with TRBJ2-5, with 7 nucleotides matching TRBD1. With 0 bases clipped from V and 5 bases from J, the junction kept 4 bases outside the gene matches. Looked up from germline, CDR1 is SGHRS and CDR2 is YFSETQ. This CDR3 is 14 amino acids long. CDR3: CASSLGQGGETQYF. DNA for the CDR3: TGCGCCAGCAGCTTGGGACAGGGTGGGGAGACCCAGTACTTC.

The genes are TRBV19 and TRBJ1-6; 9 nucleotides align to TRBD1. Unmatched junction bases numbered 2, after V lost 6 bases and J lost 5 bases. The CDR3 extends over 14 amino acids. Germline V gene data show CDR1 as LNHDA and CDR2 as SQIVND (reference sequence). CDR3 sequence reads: CASRTGGDNSPLHF. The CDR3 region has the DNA TGTGCCAGTAGAACAGGGGGCGATAATTCACCCCTCCACTTT.

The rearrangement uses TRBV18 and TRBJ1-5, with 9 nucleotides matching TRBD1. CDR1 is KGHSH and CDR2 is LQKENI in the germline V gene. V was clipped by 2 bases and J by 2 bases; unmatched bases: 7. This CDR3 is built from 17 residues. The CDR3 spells CASSPNTGGAGNQPQHF. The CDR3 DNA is TGTGCCAGCTCACCAAATACAGGGGGCGCGGGCAATCAGCCCCAGCATTTT.

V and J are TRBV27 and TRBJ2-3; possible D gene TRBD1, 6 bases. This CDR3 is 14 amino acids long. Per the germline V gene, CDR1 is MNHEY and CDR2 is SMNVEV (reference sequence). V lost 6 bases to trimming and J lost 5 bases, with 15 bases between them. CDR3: CASRQGILVDTQYF. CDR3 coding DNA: TGTGCCAGCAGGCAGGGGATATTGGTAGATACGCAGTATTTT.

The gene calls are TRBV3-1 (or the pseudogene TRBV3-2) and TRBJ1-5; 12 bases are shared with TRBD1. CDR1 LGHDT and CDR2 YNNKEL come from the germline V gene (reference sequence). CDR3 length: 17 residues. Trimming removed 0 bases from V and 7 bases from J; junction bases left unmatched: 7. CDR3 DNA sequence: TGTGCCAGCAGCCAAGATAACGGGGACAGGGGGCCGCAGCCCCAGCATTTT. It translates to CASSQDNGDRGPQPQHF.

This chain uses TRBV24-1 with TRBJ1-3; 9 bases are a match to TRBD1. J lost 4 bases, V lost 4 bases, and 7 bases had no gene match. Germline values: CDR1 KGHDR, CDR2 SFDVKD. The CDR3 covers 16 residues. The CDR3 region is CATSDATGGTGNTIYF. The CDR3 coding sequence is TGTGCCACCAGTGACGCTACAGGGGGCACGGGAAACACCATATATTTT.

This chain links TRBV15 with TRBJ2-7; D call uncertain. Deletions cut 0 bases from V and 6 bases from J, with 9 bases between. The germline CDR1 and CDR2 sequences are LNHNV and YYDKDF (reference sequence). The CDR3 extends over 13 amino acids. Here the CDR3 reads CATSRDPSSEQYF. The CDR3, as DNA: TGTGCCACCAGCAGAGATCCTTCTAGCGAGCAGTACTTC.

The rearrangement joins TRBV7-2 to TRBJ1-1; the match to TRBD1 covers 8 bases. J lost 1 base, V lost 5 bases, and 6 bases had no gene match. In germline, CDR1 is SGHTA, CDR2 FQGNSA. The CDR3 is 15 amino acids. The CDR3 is CASSATGQGNTEAFF. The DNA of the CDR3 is TGTGCCAGCAGCGCTACTGGACAGGGGAACACTGAAGCTTTCTTT.

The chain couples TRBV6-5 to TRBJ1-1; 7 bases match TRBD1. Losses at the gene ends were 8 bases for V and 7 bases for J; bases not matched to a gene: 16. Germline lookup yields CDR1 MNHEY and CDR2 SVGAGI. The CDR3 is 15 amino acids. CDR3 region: CASGGPGQNTIEAFF. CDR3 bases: TGTGCCAGCGGGGGTCCGGGACAGAATACTATTGAAGCTTTCTTT.